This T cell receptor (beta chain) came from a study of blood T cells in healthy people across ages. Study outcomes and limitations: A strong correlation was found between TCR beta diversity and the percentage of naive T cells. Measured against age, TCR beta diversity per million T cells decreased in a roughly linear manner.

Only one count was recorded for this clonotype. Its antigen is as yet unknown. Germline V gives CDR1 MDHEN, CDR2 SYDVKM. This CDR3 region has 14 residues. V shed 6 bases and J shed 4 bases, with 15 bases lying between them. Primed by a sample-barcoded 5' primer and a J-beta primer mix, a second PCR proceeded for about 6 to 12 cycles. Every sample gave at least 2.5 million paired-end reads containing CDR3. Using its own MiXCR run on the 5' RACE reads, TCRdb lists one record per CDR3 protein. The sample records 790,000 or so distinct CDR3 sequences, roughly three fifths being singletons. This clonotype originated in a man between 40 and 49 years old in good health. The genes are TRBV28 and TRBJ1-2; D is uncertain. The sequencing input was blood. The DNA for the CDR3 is TGTGCCAGCAGCTATCCTCCAGCTGGCTATGGCTACACCTTC. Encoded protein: CASSYPPAGYGYTF.